This T cell receptor (beta chain) was identified during a study of T cell responses to AZD1222 COVID-19 vaccine. Sequencing used immunoSEQ multiplex PCR; TCRdb keeps in-frame clones, though not all of them. The repertoire consists of approximately 130,000 clones, with roughly 88% occurring once and the leading ten covering 4.5% to 7%. With regard to this clone: The antigen is not known.

Findings and limits, study-wide: As reported, nearly half of all spike-specific TCRs target variant regions that are unmutated.

This CDR3 contains 13 residues. Germline V gene lookup returns CDR1 SQVTM and CDR2 ANQGSEA. V lost 4 bases to trimming and J lost 8 bases, with 15 bases between them. The chain links TRBV29-1 to TRBJ2-1; D is undetermined. The receptor was derived from an adult who received the AZD1222 COVID-19 vaccine. The sample here was peripheral blood, taken 28 days after the second AZD1222 dose. Here the CDR3 reads CSVGGISIHEQFF. In nucleotides, the CDR3 is TGCAGCGTTGGGGGAATTAGCATACATGAGCAGTTCTTC.